Reported below is one T cell receptor (beta chain). V lost 5 bases to trimming and J lost 1 base; unmatched junction nucleotides: 4. Germline-derived CDR1 and CDR2 are SGHAT and FQDESV (reference sequence). The CDR3 is 15 residues long. The data stem from a study of control samples from healthy donors and cancer patients. The method was immunoSEQ multiplex PCR; TCRdb's version includes in-frame clones alone and lacks a portion of them. In the table there are 50,000 or so clones, approximately 91% of which are singletons. The V gene is TRBV11-1, the J gene TRBJ2-3; TRBD2 agrees at 9 bases. This clonotype was sampled from a man in his forties or fifties in good health. Source material: blood. Here the CDR3 DNA reads TGTGCCAGCAGCCCAATAGCGGGGGGCACAGATACGCAGTATTTT. Its protein product is CASSPIAGGTDTQYF.